This entry lists 22 T cell receptor beta chains sequenced from one sample in a study of blood T cell repertoires in COVID-19. Libraries were prepared by immunoSEQ multiplex PCR; TCRdb keeps only in-frame clonotypes and omits some of them. This sample has about 61,000 clones, with roughly 91% found just once. The sample taken for sequencing was peripheral blood. The receptors stem from a human donor in a cohort sampled during active COVID-19.

This clone was detected only a few times. The rearrangement links TRBV3-1 (or the pseudogene TRBV3-2) to TRBJ1-3; D unclear. This CDR3 comprises 14 residues. V was cut by 6 bases and J by 0 bases, with 9 bases left in between. CDR1 LGHDT and CDR2 YNNKEL come from the germline V gene (reference sequence). The CDR3 nucleotides are TGTGCCAGCAGTCCCCGAGCCTCTGGAAACACCATATATTTT. It yields the protein CASSPRASGNTIYF.

This chain links TRBV29-1 with TRBJ2-7, with 10 bases lining up with TRBD1. Germline CDR1 SQVTM, CDR2 ANQGSEA. V shed 6 bases and J 6 bases; nucleotides not matched to a gene: 8. CDR3 length: 13 residues. CDR3 coding DNA: TGCAGCGTGTCCGGGACAGGGGCTACCGAGCAGTACTTC. Translating gives CSVSGTGATEQYF.

The V and J genes are TRBV28 and TRBJ1-2, with 9 bases that match TRBD1. Germline V lookup: CDR1 MDHEN, CDR2 SYDVKM. The CDR3 runs 12 residues. The junction had 9 bases not matched to a gene; V was cut back by 8 bases and J by 11 bases. The CDR3 coding sequence is TGTGCCAGCGGAACAGGGGGCGTAGAGTACACCTTC. Translation: CASGTGGVEYTF.

This clone occurred once. V usage is TRBV7-2 and J usage is TRBJ1-2; D may be TRBD1 (5 bases). The germline V gene encodes CDR1 SGHTA and CDR2 FQGNSA. The CDR3 is 13 amino acids. V was shortened by 5 bases and J by 7 bases, with 14 bases between the two germline ends. The CDR3 loop is CASSRRGALGYTF. The CDR3 nucleotides are TGTGCCAGCAGCCGAAGGGGTGCCCTTGGCTACACCTTC. The variable domain in full, completed from reference TRBV7-2 and TRBJ1-2, reads GAGVSQSPSNKVTEKGKDVELRCDPISGHTALYWYRQSLGQGLEFLIYFQGNSAPDKSGLPSDRFSAERTGGSVSTLTIQRTQQEDSAVYLCASSRRGALGYTFGSGTRLTVV.

V gene TRBV30 combines with J gene TRBJ1-5, with unresolved D. With 0 bases removed from V and 9 bases from J, the gap between germline ends came to 9 bases. This CDR3 comprises 12 residues. Germline CDR1 is GTSNPN and CDR2 is SVGIG (reference sequence). CDR3 DNA sequence: TGTGCCTGGAGTGTAGCGGGCCCGCCCCAGCATTTT. This translates into CAWSVAGPPQHF.

The V call is TRBV11-2, the J call TRBJ1-4; 8 positions agree with TRBD1. Germline V gene data show CDR1 as SGHAT and CDR2 as FQNNGV. The CDR3 runs to 16 residues. J gave up 7 bases and V 0 bases, and 7 bases lay outside the gene matches. This CDR3 reads CASSLDRPGGLEKLFF. The CDR3 DNA reads as TGTGCCAGCAGCTTAGATCGGCCAGGGGGCCTTGAAAAACTGTTTTTT.

The genes are TRBV5-1 and TRBJ2-1, with 8 bases identical to TRBD2. After removal of 4 bases from V and 3 bases from J, the junction contained 6 bases not matched to a gene. Germline values: CDR1 SGHRS, CDR2 YFSETQ. CDR3 length: 15 residues. The CDR3 loop reads CASSLSSGLYNEQFF. The CDR3 DNA reads as TGCGCCAGCAGCCTCTCTAGCGGGCTCTACAATGAGCAGTTCTTC.

The J gene is TRBJ1-5, the V gene TRBV6-5; D is ambiguous. Germline-derived CDR1 and CDR2 are MNHEY and SVGAGI. This CDR3 region has 13 residues. Trimming cost V 5 bases and J 6 bases, with 11 bases left between them. DNA of the CDR3: TGTGCCAGCAGTCGTAATGAGGGTCAGCCCCAGCATTTT. Amino acid sequence: CASSRNEGQPQHF.

J is TRBJ2-1 and V is TRBV27; the match to TRBD2 covers 8 bases. CDR1 and CDR2 (germline): MNHEY, SMNVEV (reference sequence). The length of the CDR3 is 14 residues. With 7 bases clipped from V and 5 bases from J, the junction kept 7 bases outside the gene matches. CDR3 protein: CASTPGGANNEQFF. Here the CDR3 DNA reads TGTGCCAGCACTCCGGGGGGGGCCAACAATGAGCAGTTCTTC.

This clone has just a few counts. Additional DNA sequences in this sample encode the identical CDR3. J is TRBJ1-1 and V is TRBV29-1; no definite D call. The V gene lost 7 bases and the J gene lost 7 bases, with 13 bases spanning the gap. The CDR3 totals 11 residues. Germline-derived CDR1 and CDR2 are SQVTM and ANQGSEA. CDR3 region: CSANPGSEAFF. In DNA form, the CDR3 reads TGCAGCGCAAACCCGGGAAGTGAAGCTTTCTTT.

The J gene is TRBJ2-2, the V gene TRBV5-1; TRBD1 aligns across 11 bases. The CDR3 length is 17 residues. From germline, CDR1 is SGHRS and CDR2 YFSETQ. Trimming at V came to 3 bases and at J to 3 bases, leaving 7 bases not matched to a gene. In nucleotides, the CDR3 is TGCGCCAGCAGCTGGCTCCCGGGACAGGGGGACACCGGGGAGCTGTTTTTT. Its translation: CASSWLPGQGDTGELFF.

This clone was recorded only once. The chain joins TRBV10-2 to TRBJ2-1; 8 nucleotides match TRBD1. The CDR3 sequence is 14 residues long. Per germline, CDR1 WSHSY and CDR2 SAAADI. V was clipped by 5 bases and J by 7 bases; unmatched bases: 7. The CDR3 DNA reads TGCGCCAGCAGTCAGGGGGCACGGGGGAATGAGCAGTTCTTC. Translating gives CASSQGARGNEQFF.

This clone has a single count. The chain has TRBV29-1 and TRBJ2-7, with D possibly TRBD2 on 5 matching bases. The V end was cut by 4 bases, the J end by 0 bases, with 16 bases between. The CDR3 extends over 15 amino acids. Germline CDR1 is SQVTM and CDR2 is ANQGSEA. The CDR3 sequence: CSVVTLAESSYEQYF. The CDR3 coding sequence is TGCAGCGTTGTAACTCTAGCCGAGAGCTCCTACGAGCAGTACTTC.

CDR3 loop: CASSQRTGDGRETQYF. The CDR3 DNA sequence: TGCGCCAGCAGCCAAAGGACAGGGGACGGCCGGGAGACCCAGTACTTC. This sequence joins TRBV4-1 and TRBJ2-5; 9 nucleotides agree with TRBD1. The junction had 9 bases not matched to a gene; V was cut back by 2 bases and J by 5 bases. This CDR3 has 16 amino acids. Looked up from germline, CDR1 is MGHRA and CDR2 is YSYEKL.

This chain links TRBV5-6 with TRBJ2-7; D possibly corresponds to TRBD2 (6 bases). The CDR3 runs to 13 residues. V was shortened by 2 bases and J by 2 bases, with 8 bases between the two germline ends. Germline loops: CDR1 SGHDT, CDR2 YYEEEE. The CDR3 region is CASSLGGTYEQYF. The CDR3 DNA sequence: TGTGCCAGCAGCTTAGGCGGGACCTACGAGCAGTACTTC.

This chain connects TRBV5-3 to TRBJ1-1; unclear D gene. TRBV5-3 qualifies as an ORF whose function is uncertain. There are 16 residues in the CDR3. V was trimmed by 0 bases and J by 0 bases, leaving 12 bases between them. CDR3: CARSLGTDPMNTEAFF. CDR3 nucleotide sequence: TGTGCCAGAAGCTTGGGTACAGACCCCATGAACACTGAAGCTTTCTTT.

The table lists this clone with a few counts. The chain combines TRBV4-1 with TRBJ2-1; maybe TRBD2 (6 bases). The V and J ends lost 0 bases and 3 bases respectively, with 15 bases between them. CDR3 length: 17 amino acids. Germline CDR1 reads MGHRA; CDR2 reads YSYEKL. For the CDR3, the DNA is TGCGCCAGCAGCCAAGATCCCGGGAGAGGTAACTACAATGAGCAGTTCTTC. This encodes CASSQDPGRGNYNEQFF.

The sample holds one count of this clone. J is TRBJ1-1 and V is TRBV10-1, with TRBD1 matching 8 bases. Per the germline V gene, CDR1 is WNHNN and CDR2 is SYGVQD (reference sequence). The CDR3 spans 14 residues. Trimming took 5 bases from V and 4 from J; bases not matched to a gene: 6. The CDR3 bases are TGCGCCAGCAGTTCTACAGGGGGTGTCACTGAAGCTTTCTTT. Translating gives CASSSTGGVTEAFF.

This rearrangement joins TRBV20-1 to TRBJ1-5; D call uncertain. Looked up from germline, CDR1 is DFQATT and CDR2 is SNEGSKA (reference sequence). The CDR3 consists of 14 residues. Trimming removed 3 bases from V and 0 bases from J, with 9 bases in between. Here the CDR3 reads CSASELYSNQPQHF. DNA for the CDR3: TGCAGTGCTAGTGAGCTATATAGCAATCAGCCCCAGCATTTT.

V usage is TRBV4-1 and J usage is TRBJ1-5; D perhaps matches TRBD1 (6 bases). The ends were cut back, 1 base at V and 0 bases at J, with 19 bases in the middle. Germline CDR1 reads MGHRA; CDR2 reads YSYEKL. The CDR3 length is 19 residues. In nucleotides, the CDR3 is TGCGCCAGCAGCCAAGGAGGGGGGGCGGAACGCTATAGCAATCAGCCCCAGCATTTT. Protein: CASSQGGGAERYSNQPQHF.

The chain carries TRBV5-1 and TRBJ2-2; 11 bases agree with TRBD2. The junction had 11 bases not matched to a gene; V was cut back by 4 bases and J by 6 bases. Germline lookup yields CDR1 SGHRS and CDR2 YFSETQ. The CDR3 totals 17 residues. CDR3 region: CASSQLAGGPSAGELFF. The CDR3 DNA reads as TGCGCCAGCAGCCAATTAGCGGGAGGGCCGTCGGCCGGGGAGCTGTTTTTT.

The V call is TRBV5-4, the J call TRBJ2-5; D is perhaps TRBD2 (5 bases). Germline CDR1 is SGHNT and CDR2 is YYREEE (reference sequence). The V end lost 4 bases, the J end lost 5 bases, and 15 bases lay between the germline ends. The CDR3 is made up of 14 amino acids. The CDR3 loop is CASSPGVVGETQYF. DNA of the CDR3: TGTGCCAGCAGCCCCGGGGTTGTAGGGGAGACCCAGTACTTC.